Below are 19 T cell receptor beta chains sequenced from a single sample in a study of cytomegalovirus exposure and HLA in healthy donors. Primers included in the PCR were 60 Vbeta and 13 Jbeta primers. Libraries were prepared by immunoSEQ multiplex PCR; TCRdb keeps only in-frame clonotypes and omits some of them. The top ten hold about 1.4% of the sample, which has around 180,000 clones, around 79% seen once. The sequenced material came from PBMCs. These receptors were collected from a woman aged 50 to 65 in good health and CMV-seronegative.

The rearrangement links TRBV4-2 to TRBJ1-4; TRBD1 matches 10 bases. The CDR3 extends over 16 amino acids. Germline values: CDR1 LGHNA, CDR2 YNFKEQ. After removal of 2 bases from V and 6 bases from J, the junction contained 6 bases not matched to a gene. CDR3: CASSQRPGTGDEKLFF. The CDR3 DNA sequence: TGTGCCAGCAGCCAACGACCCGGGACAGGGGATGAAAAACTGTTTTTT.

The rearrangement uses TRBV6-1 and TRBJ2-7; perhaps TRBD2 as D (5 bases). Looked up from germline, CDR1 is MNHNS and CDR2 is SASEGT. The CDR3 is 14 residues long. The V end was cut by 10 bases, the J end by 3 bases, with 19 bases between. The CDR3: CATEGTGSFYEQYF. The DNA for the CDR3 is TGTGCCACCGAAGGAACGGGATCATTCTACGAGCAGTACTTC.

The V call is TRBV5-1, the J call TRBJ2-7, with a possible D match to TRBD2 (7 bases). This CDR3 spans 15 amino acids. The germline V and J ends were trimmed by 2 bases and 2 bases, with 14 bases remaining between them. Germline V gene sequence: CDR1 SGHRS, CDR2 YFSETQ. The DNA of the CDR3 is TGCGCCAGCAGCTTCGGGGGCGGGAGTACCTACGAGCAGTACTTC. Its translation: CASSFGGGSTYEQYF.

CDR3 in DNA: TGTGCCAGCAGCTTGGGGGGGGCACGATTAGATACGCAGTATTTT. Its protein is CASSLGGARLDTQYF. The chain employs TRBV7-3 and TRBJ2-3; D perhaps matches TRBD2 (7 bases). Looked up from germline, CDR1 is SGHTA and CDR2 is FQGTGA. This CDR3 is 15 amino acids long. V was shortened by 3 bases and J by 5 bases, with 15 bases between the two germline ends.

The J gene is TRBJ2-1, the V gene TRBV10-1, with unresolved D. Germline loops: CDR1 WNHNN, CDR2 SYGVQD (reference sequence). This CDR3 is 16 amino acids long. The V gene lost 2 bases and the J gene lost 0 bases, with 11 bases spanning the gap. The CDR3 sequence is CASSEITGSSYNEQFF. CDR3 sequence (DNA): TGCGCCAGCAGTGAGATCACGGGTAGCTCCTACAATGAGCAGTTCTTC.

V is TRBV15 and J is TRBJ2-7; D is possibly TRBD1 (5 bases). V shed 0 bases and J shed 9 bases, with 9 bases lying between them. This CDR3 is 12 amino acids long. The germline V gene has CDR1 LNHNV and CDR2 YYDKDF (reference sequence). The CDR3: CATSREKGLQYF. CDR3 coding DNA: TGTGCCACCAGCAGAGAGAAGGGGCTGCAGTACTTC. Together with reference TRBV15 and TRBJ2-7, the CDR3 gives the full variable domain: DAMVIQNPRYQVTQFGKPVTLSCSQTLNHNVMYWYQQKSSQAPKLLFHYYDKDFNNEADTPDNFQSRRPNTSFCFLDIRSPGLGDTAMYLCATSREKGLQYFGPGTRLTVT.

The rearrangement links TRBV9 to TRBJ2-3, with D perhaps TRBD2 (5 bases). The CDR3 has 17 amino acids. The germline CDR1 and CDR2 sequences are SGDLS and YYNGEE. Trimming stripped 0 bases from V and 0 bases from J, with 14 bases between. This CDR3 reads CASSVVGQPGSTDTQYF. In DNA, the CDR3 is TGTGCCAGCAGCGTAGTCGGGCAGCCGGGGAGCACAGATACGCAGTATTTT.

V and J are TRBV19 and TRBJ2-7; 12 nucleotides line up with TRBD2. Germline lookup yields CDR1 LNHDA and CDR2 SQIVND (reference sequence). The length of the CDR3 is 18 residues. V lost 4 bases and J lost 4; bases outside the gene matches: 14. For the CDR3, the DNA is TGTGCCAGTAGTACCTCCAAACTGACTAGCGGGAGAATTTACGAGCAGTACTTC. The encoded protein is CASSTSKLTSGRIYEQYF.

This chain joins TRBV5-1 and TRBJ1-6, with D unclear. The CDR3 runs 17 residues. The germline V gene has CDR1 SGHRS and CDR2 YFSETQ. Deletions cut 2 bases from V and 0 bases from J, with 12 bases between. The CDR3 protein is CASSFAGSSSYNSPLHF. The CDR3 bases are TGCGCCAGCAGCTTTGCGGGCAGCAGCTCCTATAATTCACCCCTCCACTTT.

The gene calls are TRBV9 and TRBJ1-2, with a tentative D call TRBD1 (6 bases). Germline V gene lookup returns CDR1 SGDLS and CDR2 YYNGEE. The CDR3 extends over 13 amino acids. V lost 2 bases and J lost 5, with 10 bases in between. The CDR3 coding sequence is TGTGCCAGCAGCGTCTCAGGGGAATATGGCTACACCTTC. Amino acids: CASSVSGEYGYTF.

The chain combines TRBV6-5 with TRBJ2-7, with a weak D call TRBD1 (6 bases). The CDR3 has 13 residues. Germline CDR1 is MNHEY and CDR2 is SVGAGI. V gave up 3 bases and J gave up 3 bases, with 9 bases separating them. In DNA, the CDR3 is TGTGCCAGCAGTTATCCACAGGGCTACGAGCAGTACTTC. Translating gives CASSYPQGYEQYF.

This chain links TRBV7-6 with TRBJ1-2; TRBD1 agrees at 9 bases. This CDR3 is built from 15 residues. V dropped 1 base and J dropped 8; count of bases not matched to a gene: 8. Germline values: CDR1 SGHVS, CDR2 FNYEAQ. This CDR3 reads CASSLGRDRDRGYTF. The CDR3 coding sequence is TGTGCCAGCAGCTTAGGACGGGACAGGGACCGCGGCTACACCTTC.

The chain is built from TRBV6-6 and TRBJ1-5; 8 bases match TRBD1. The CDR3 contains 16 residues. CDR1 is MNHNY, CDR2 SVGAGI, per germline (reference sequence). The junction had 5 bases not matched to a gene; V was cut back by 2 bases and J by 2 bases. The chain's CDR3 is CASSYPMGQGNQPQHF. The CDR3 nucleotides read TGTGCCAGCAGTTACCCTATGGGACAGGGCAATCAGCCCCAGCATTTT.

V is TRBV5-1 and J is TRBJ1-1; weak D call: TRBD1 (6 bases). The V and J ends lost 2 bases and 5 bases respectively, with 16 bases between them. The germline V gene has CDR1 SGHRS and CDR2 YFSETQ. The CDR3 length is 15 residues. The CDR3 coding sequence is TGCGCCAGCAGCTTCAGACAGGATCGGGGTACTGAAGCTTTCTTT. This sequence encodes CASSFRQDRGTEAFF.

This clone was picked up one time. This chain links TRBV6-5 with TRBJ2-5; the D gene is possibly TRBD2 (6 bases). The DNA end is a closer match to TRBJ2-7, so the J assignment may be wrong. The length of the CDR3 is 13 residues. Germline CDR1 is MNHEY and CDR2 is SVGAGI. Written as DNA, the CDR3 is TGTGCCAGCCGCACTAGCAGAGCCTACGAGCAGTACTTC. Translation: CASRTSRAYEQYF.

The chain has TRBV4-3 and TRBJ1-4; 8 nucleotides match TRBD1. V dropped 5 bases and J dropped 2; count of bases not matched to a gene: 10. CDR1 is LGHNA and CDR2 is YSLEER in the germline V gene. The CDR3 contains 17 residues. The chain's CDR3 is CASSDGQGVSTNEKLFF. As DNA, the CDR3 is TGCGCCAGCAGCGATGGACAGGGAGTATCTACTAATGAAAAACTGTTTTTT.

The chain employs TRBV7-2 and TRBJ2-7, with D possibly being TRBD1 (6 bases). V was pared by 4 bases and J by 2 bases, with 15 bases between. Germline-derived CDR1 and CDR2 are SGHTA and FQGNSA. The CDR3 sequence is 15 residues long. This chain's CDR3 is CASSSTGTPPYEQYF. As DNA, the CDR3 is TGTGCCAGCAGCTCAACCGGGACACCTCCCTACGAGCAGTACTTC. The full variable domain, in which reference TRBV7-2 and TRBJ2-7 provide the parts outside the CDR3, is GAGVSQSPSNKVTEKGKDVELRCDPISGHTALYWYRQSLGQGLEFLIYFQGNSAPDKSGLPSDRFSAERTGGSVSTLTIQRTQQEDSAVYLCASSSTGTPPYEQYFGPGTRLTVT.

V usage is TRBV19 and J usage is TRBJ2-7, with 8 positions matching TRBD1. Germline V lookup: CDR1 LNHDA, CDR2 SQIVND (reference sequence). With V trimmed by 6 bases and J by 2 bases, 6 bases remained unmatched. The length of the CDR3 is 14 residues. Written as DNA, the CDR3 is TGTGCCAGTAGGGAGGGACAGGCGACCTACGAGCAGTACTTC. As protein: CASREGQATYEQYF.

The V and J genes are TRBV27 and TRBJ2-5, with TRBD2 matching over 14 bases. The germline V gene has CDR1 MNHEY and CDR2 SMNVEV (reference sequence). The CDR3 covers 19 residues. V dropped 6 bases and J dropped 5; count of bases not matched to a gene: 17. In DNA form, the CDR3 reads TGTGCCAGCAGGCCTAGGGGGACGGGACTAGCGGGGGAGAGGGAGACCCAGTACTTC. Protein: CASRPRGTGLAGERETQYF.